What follows are 22 T cell receptor beta chains derived from one specimen sequenced in a study of T-cell reconstitution after alpha-beta-depleted transplantation in children. Unique molecular identifiers were built into the TCRbeta library. One entry per CDR3 protein results from TCRdb running MiXCR on the PCR reads. In the table there are around 500,000 distinct CDR3 sequences, under 30% of which are singletons. Here the sequenced sample was PBMCs, mostly from graft donor cells, taken 360 days after TCRalphabeta/CD19-depleted stem cell transplant. These TCRs come from a boy in the first two years of life who had a stem cell transplant for acute myeloid leukemia, so the T cells may come from the graft donor.

The chain combines TRBV10-3 with TRBJ2-5; the D gene is possibly TRBD1 (6 bases). The CDR3 runs to 15 residues. The V gene lost 8 bases and the J gene lost 4 bases, with 20 bases spanning the gap. Looked up from germline, CDR1 is ENHRY and CDR2 is SYGVKD. This CDR3 reads CAIGAGATWGETQYF. The CDR3 nucleotides are TGTGCCATCGGAGCAGGGGCCACGTGGGGAGAGACCCAGTACTTC.

The chain joins TRBV7-2 to TRBJ2-7; D ambiguous. Germline V gene data show CDR1 as SGHTA and CDR2 as FQGNSA. The CDR3 contains 14 residues. Trimming removed 5 bases from V and 0 bases from J, with 11 bases in between. Written as DNA, the CDR3 is TGTGCCAGCAGCCTCGACACCTTCTCCTACGAGCAGTACTTC. Its protein product is CASSLDTFSYEQYF. Complete variable domain (other parts from reference TRBV7-2 and TRBJ2-7): GAGVSQSPSNKVTEKGKDVELRCDPISGHTALYWYRQSLGQGLEFLIYFQGNSAPDKSGLPSDRFSAERTGGSVSTLTIQRTQQEDSAVYLCASSLDTFSYEQYFGPGTRLTVT.

Ten or more counts support this clonotype. The V call is TRBV12-3 or TRBV12-4, the J call TRBJ2-7, with 11 bases matching TRBD1. There are 16 residues in the CDR3. V shed 5 bases, J shed 3 bases, and the junction held 9 bases outside the gene matches. CDR3 protein: CASSLTSGTGGYEQYF. The CDR3 DNA reads as TGTGCCAGCAGTCTGACTTCCGGGACAGGGGGCTACGAGCAGTACTTC.

Worth noting for this clonotype: Just one base apart from a much larger clone, this may be a read error. The chain uses TRBV12-3 or TRBV12-4 and TRBJ2-2; 7 bases agree with TRBD1. The CDR3 contains 18 residues. CDR3 loop: CAISFKATGLENTGELFF. In nucleotides, the CDR3 is TGTGCCATCAGTTTTAAGGCGACAGGGTTGGAGAACACCGGGGAGCTGTTTTTT.

The chain links TRBV20-1 to TRBJ1-2; D perhaps matches TRBD1 (6 bases). V was cut by 5 bases and J by 3 bases, with 13 bases left in between. Germline V gives CDR1 DFQATT, CDR2 SNEGSKA (reference sequence). The CDR3 is 13 residues long. In DNA form, the CDR3 reads TGCAGTGCTCTCATCGGGGGCGACTATGGCTACACCTTC. Protein sequence: CSALIGGDYGYTF.

This clonotype was seen repeatedly, ten times or more. CDR3 protein: CASSIPAFGDEQFF. The DNA of the CDR3 is TGTGCCAGTAGTATCCCGGCCTTCGGGGATGAGCAGTTCTTC. V usage is TRBV19 and J usage is TRBJ2-1; D is possibly TRBD2 (5 bases). Germline V CDR1 and CDR2: LNHDA, SQIVND (reference sequence). Trimming pared 3 bases from V and 8 bases from J, leaving 14 bases between. The CDR3 sequence is 14 residues long. The full variable domain, completed using reference TRBV19 and TRBJ2-1, is DGGITQSPKYLFRKEGQNVTLSCEQNLNHDAMYWYRQDPGQGLRLIYYSQIVNDFQKGDIAEGYSVSREKKESFPLTVTSAQKNPTAFYLCASSIPAFGDEQFFGPGTRLTVL.

This clonotype has only a few counts. The chain combines TRBV29-1 with TRBJ2-7; weak D call: TRBD2 (5 bases). There are 11 residues in the CDR3. CDR1 and CDR2 (germline): SQVTM, ANQGSEA. V was clipped by 4 bases and J by 6 bases, with 10 bases between them. The CDR3 DNA sequence: TGCAGCGTTGTTATGGGGAGCGAGCAGTACGTC. This gives the protein CSVVMGSEQYV.

This clonotype has a count of ten or more. V and J are TRBV29-1 and TRBJ1-1; D remains unclear. Germline V lookup: CDR1 SQVTM, CDR2 ANQGSEA. Trimming left V 3 bases short and J 0 bases short, with 14 bases between. CDR3 length: 15 amino acids. The CDR3 nucleotides read TGCAGCGTTGAGGGGTCAGAGTTCATGAACACTGAAGCTTTCTTT. Its translation: CSVEGSEFMNTEAFF.

The chain employs TRBV25-1 and TRBJ2-2; D unclear. V was trimmed by 8 bases and J by 1 base, leaving 11 bases between them. CDR3 length equals 14 residues. The germline V gene encodes CDR1 MGHDK and CDR2 SYGVNS. CDR3 sequence reads: CASVDNLNTGELFF. Written as DNA, the CDR3 is TGTGCCAGCGTTGACAACCTGAACACCGGGGAGCTGTTTTTT.

This chain links TRBV28 with TRBJ2-7; 8 bases are shared with TRBD1. Per germline, CDR1 MDHEN and CDR2 SYDVKM. The J segment lost 7 bases and the V segment lost 5 bases, leaving 4 bases of the junction unmatched. This CDR3 is 12 amino acids long. CDR3 coding DNA: TGTGCCAGCAGTCAGGGGGCGAGAGAGCAGTACGTC. It translates to CASSQGAREQYV.

V usage is TRBV7-2 and J usage is TRBJ1-2, with D uncertain. Trimming took off 5 bases at V and 6 bases at J, with 13 bases between the two ends. This CDR3 contains 13 residues. Germline loops: CDR1 SGHTA, CDR2 FQGNSA. CDR3 nucleotides: TGTGCCAGCAGCCCAGACAAAGTGCATGGCTACACCTTC. This sequence encodes CASSPDKVHGYTF.

The V and J genes are TRBV7-9 and TRBJ2-7; 7 nucleotides agree with TRBD2. The CDR3 loop spans 13 amino acids. The germline V gene encodes CDR1 SEHNR and CDR2 FQNEAQ (reference sequence). The J segment lost 2 bases and the V segment lost 5 bases, leaving 3 bases of the junction unmatched. Here the CDR3 DNA reads TGTGCCAGCAGCGGCGGGAGTACCTACGAGCAGTACGTC. Amino acid sequence: CASSGGSTYEQYV.

This clonotype came up once. Without the conserved terminal phenylalanine or tryptophan, this CDR3 likely stems from a read error. The V gene is TRBV7-2, the J gene TRBJ2-3, with TRBD1 matching 7 bases. The CDR3 sequence is 14 residues long. V shed 3 bases, J shed 4 bases, and the junction held 4 bases outside the gene matches. CDR1 is SGHTA and CDR2 is FQGNSA in the germline V gene. The CDR3: CASSFDRVADTQYY. The CDR3 DNA reads TGTGCCAGCAGCTTCGACAGGGTGGCAGATACGCAGTATTAT.

This clonotype was seen at least ten times. The chain has TRBV7-2 and TRBJ2-2, with 11 nucleotides matching TRBD2. V shed 9 bases and J 3 bases; nucleotides not matched to a gene: 3. Looked up from germline, CDR1 is SGHTA and CDR2 is FQGNSA. There are 14 residues in the CDR3. Here the CDR3 reads CARLAGGYTGELFF. For the CDR3, the DNA is TGTGCCAGGCTAGCGGGGGGTTACACCGGGGAGCTGTTTTTT.

The chain combines TRBV21-1 with TRBJ2-7. TRBV21-1 is classified as a pseudogene. The CDR3 covers 9 residues. The CDR3 loop reads CASRNEQYV. The CDR3 DNA sequence: TGTGCCAGCCGCAACGAGCAGTACGTC.

The chain uses TRBV28 and TRBJ2-7; TRBD1 aligns across 7 bases. The trim removed 4 bases at V and 2 bases at J, leaving 5 bases unmatched. Looked up from germline, CDR1 is MDHEN and CDR2 is SYDVKM. This CDR3 region has 14 residues. CDR3 sequence reads: CASSYRDSTYEQYV. The CDR3 nucleotides read TGTGCCAGCAGTTACCGGGACAGTACCTACGAGCAGTACGTC.

This clonotype was recorded many times. This chain links TRBV15 with TRBJ2-1, with 15 positions matching TRBD2. J lost 7 bases, V lost 1 base, and 5 bases had no gene match. CDR3 size: 17 residues. In germline, CDR1 is LNHNV, CDR2 YYDKDF (reference sequence). The CDR3 sequence is CATSRARTSGGANEQFF. CDR3 bases: TGTGCCACCAGCAGAGCCCGGACTAGCGGGGGGGCGAATGAGCAGTTCTTC.

This clonotype has at least ten counts. V is TRBV29-1 and J is TRBJ2-7; 7 bases align to TRBD1. The CDR3 has 11 amino acids. Germline assignment: CDR1 SQVTM and CDR2 ANQGSEA. J lost 5 bases, V lost 6 bases, and 4 bases had no gene match. CDR3 in DNA: TGCAGCGTAAGACAGGGAAACGAGCAGTACGTC. Encoded protein: CSVRQGNEQYV.

In this sample, this clonotype turned up a few times. The chain joins TRBV6-1 to TRBJ2-2; a possible D gene is TRBD1 (6 bases). The germline V and J ends were trimmed by 6 bases and 0 bases, with 20 bases remaining between them. Germline CDR1 MNHNS, CDR2 SASEGT. The CDR3 is 18 residues long. In DNA, the CDR3 is TGTGCCAGCAGCGGACAGCGACACCACCTAACGAACACCGGGGAGCTGTTTTTT. Protein: CASSGQRHHLTNTGELFF.

The sample holds many counts of this clonotype. The chain employs TRBV20-1 and TRBJ2-2, with a tentative D call TRBD1 (5 bases). The germline V gene encodes CDR1 DFQATT and CDR2 SNEGSKA (reference sequence). This CDR3 region has 16 residues. The V end was cut by 1 base, the J end by 4 bases, with 16 bases between. The CDR3 loop reads CSARAQGWSTTGELFF. In DNA form, the CDR3 reads TGCAGTGCTAGAGCCCAGGGTTGGTCGACCACCGGGGAGCTGTTTTTT.

Worth noting for this clonotype: A single base separates this from a much larger clone, so it may be a read error. V gene TRBV5-5 combines with J gene TRBJ2-3, with a weak D call TRBD2 (6 bases). CDR3 length: 13 amino acids. Trimming removed 3 bases from V and 2 bases from J, with 7 bases in between. Germline V gene lookup returns CDR1 SGHKS and CDR2 YYEKEE (reference sequence). The CDR3 nucleotides are TGTGCCAGCAGCTGGGACTTCACAGATACGCAGTATTTT. It encodes CASSWDFTDTQYF.

The V gene is TRBV7-2, the J gene TRBJ2-1; 8 nucleotides agree with TRBD2. Germline assignment: CDR1 SGHTA and CDR2 FQGNSA. V lost 3 bases, J lost 7 bases, and 8 bases stayed unmatched. The CDR3 consists of 15 residues. CDR3 DNA sequence: TGTGCCAGCAGCTTCCCGGGACTAGTGTTGAATGAGCAGTTCTTC. It translates to CASSFPGLVLNEQFF.